This TCR beta chain was identified during a study of blood T cells in healthy people across ages. Primed by a sample-barcoded 5' primer and a J-beta primer mix, a second PCR proceeded for roughly 7 to 11 cycles. Each cDNA molecule received a tag from a template-switch adaptor that had 12 random nucleotides. TCRdb re-called the 5' RACE reads through MiXCR, storing one row per CDR3 protein. The table has 870,000 or so distinct CDR3 sequences, under 35% seen once. Findings and caveats of the study: Among T cells, TCR beta diversity per million cells dropped roughly linearly as age rose. The unknown donor CMV status may have confounded expanded clonotype changes.

Germline CDR1 LGHNA, CDR2 YSLEER. The CDR3 is 15 amino acids. V was trimmed by 6 bases and J by 1 base, leaving 15 bases between them. This clonotype was observed many times. Its antigen is undetermined. J is TRBJ1-2 and V is TRBV4-3; D gene unclear. Material for sequencing was blood. The TCR originated in a woman over 75 in good health. CDR3 bases: TGCGCCAGCAGGGGCGGAGCCTTGATTAACTATGGCTACACCTTC. Protein sequence: CASRGGALINYGYTF.